This is a list of T cell receptor beta chains from one sample in a study of cytomegalovirus exposure and HLA in healthy donors. Sequencing was performed with immunoSEQ multiplex PCR; in TCRdb, only in-frame clones are kept and a portion is missing. The table includes some 150,000 clones, roughly 80% detected once. Sequencing was done on a sample of PBMCs. These receptors originate from a woman aged 18-29 years in good health and CMV-seronegative. Each CDR3 is given with its conserved first and last residue. Each record gives: J gene, clone size, D gene, V gene, CDR3 DNA, CDR3 protein. D genes are given only for firm matches. Rows give clone size only sometimes, using once, few, many, or a class for an expanded clone.

j_gene: TRBJ1-5; abundance: .; d_gene: TRBD1; v_gene: TRBV27; CDR3nt: TGTGCCAGCAGGAGACAGGGCGGTCAGCCCCAGCATTTT; CDR3aa: CASRRQGGQPQHF
j_gene: TRBJ2-5; abundance: .; d_gene: .; v_gene: TRBV10-3; CDR3nt: TGTGCCATCAGTGATCCTAGCCATGGGGAGACCCAGTACTTC; CDR3aa: CAISDPSHGETQYF
j_gene: TRBJ2-7; abundance: once; d_gene: .; v_gene: TRBV4-1; CDR3nt: TGCGCCAGCAGCCAAGGGGGTTACCCCAGGGGCGAGCAGTACTTC; CDR3aa: CASSQGGYPRGEQYF
j_gene: TRBJ2-3; abundance: few; d_gene: .; v_gene: TRBV7-6; CDR3nt: TGTGCCAGCAGCCGTTCGGGGGATACGCAGTATTTT; CDR3aa: CASSRSGDTQYF
j_gene: TRBJ2-1; abundance: .; d_gene: TRBD2; v_gene: TRBV28; CDR3nt: TGTGCCAGCAGGGTCCAGCGGGAGGTTGGTGAGCAGTTCTTC; CDR3aa: CASRVQREVGEQFF
j_gene: TRBJ1-2; abundance: .; d_gene: TRBD1; v_gene: TRBV25-1; CDR3nt: TGTGCCAGCAGTGACTCCGGGACAGGGGGTGGCTACACCTTC; CDR3aa: CASSDSGTGGGYTF
j_gene: TRBJ2-1; abundance: once; d_gene: .; v_gene: TRBV28; CDR3nt: TGTGCCAGCGTATCTGGACTTTTTCGGAATGAGCAGTTCTTC; CDR3aa: CASVSGLFRNEQFF
j_gene: TRBJ1-2; abundance: once; d_gene: .; v_gene: TRBV7-9; CDR3nt: TGTTCCAGCATTGGGTTTGGACAAGGATATATCCCCCACACGTTTGGCTACACCTTC; CDR3aa: CSSIGFGQGYIPHTFGYTF
j_gene: TRBJ2-7; abundance: .; d_gene: TRBD1; v_gene: TRBV5-1; CDR3nt: TGCGCCAGCAGCTTTGGGGACAGGGACTACGAGCAGTACTTC; CDR3aa: CASSFGDRDYEQYF
j_gene: TRBJ2-3; abundance: .; d_gene: TRBD2; v_gene: TRBV4-1; CDR3nt: TGCGCCAGCAGCAATTACCCCGGGACTAGCGGGACCACAGATACGCAGTATTTT; CDR3aa: CASSNYPGTSGTTDTQYF
j_gene: TRBJ2-4; abundance: .; d_gene: TRBD2; v_gene: TRBV5-7; CDR3nt: TGTGCCAGCAGCCCCGGGGGGGGGAGAAACATTCAGTACTTC; CDR3aa: CASSPGGGRNIQYF
j_gene: TRBJ2-2; abundance: .; d_gene: TRBD1; v_gene: TRBV28; CDR3nt: TGTGCCAGCAGCCAAACGACAGGGGGCCGTAGGGAGCTGTTTTTT; CDR3aa: CASSQTTGGRRELFF
j_gene: TRBJ2-7; abundance: .; d_gene: .; v_gene: TRBV5-5; CDR3nt: TGTGCCAGCAGCACTCTACCAGCCCCCCTCCCGGGAGAGCAGTACTTC; CDR3aa: CASSTLPAPLPGEQYF
j_gene: TRBJ2-7; abundance: .; d_gene: TRBD2; v_gene: TRBV11-2; CDR3nt: TGTGCCAGCAGCTTTGGGACTAACTACGAGCAGTACTTC; CDR3aa: CASSFGTNYEQYF
j_gene: TRBJ2-2; abundance: .; d_gene: .; v_gene: TRBV5-1; CDR3nt: TGCGCCAGCAGCTTGGCCCGCACCGGGGAGCTGTTTTTT; CDR3aa: CASSLARTGELFF
j_gene: TRBJ2-1; abundance: .; d_gene: TRBD2; v_gene: TRBV7-2; CDR3nt: TGTGCCAGCAGCTTTAGCGGGCAAATAATGGGGGAGCAGTTCTTC; CDR3aa: CASSFSGQIMGEQFF
j_gene: TRBJ2-6; abundance: .; d_gene: .; v_gene: TRBV6-4; CDR3nt: TGTGCCAGCAGTGACTCCAAAGATAGTAGCCCTGGGGCCAACGTCCTGACTTTC; CDR3aa: CASSDSKDSSPGANVLTF
j_gene: TRBJ1-1; abundance: .; d_gene: TRBD1; v_gene: TRBV28; CDR3nt: TGTGCCAGCAATCCTCACAGGGGTTGGAACACTGAAGCTTTCTTT; CDR3aa: CASNPHRGWNTEAFF
j_gene: TRBJ2-7; abundance: .; d_gene: TRBD1; v_gene: TRBV18; CDR3nt: TGTGCCAGCTCACAACTGGACAGGGGTGAATACGAGCAGTACTTC; CDR3aa: CASSQLDRGEYEQYF
j_gene: TRBJ2-6; abundance: .; d_gene: TRBD1; v_gene: TRBV5-1; CDR3nt: TGCGCCAGCAGCTTGGGACAGGGGTTCTCTGGGGCCAACGTCCTGACTTTC; CDR3aa: CASSLGQGFSGANVLTF
j_gene: TRBJ1-1; abundance: .; d_gene: TRBD1; v_gene: TRBV11-2; CDR3nt: TGTGCCAGCAGCCGGGGACAGAGGAACACTGAAGCTTTCTTT; CDR3aa: CASSRGQRNTEAFF
j_gene: TRBJ2-1; abundance: .; d_gene: TRBD1; v_gene: TRBV6-1; CDR3nt: TGTGCCAGCAGTGAACCGGGACAGCGGCACGGCCACAATGAGCAGTTCTTC; CDR3aa: CASSEPGQRHGHNEQFF
j_gene: TRBJ2-7; abundance: .; d_gene: .; v_gene: TRBV18; CDR3nt: TGTGCCAGCTCACCACCCAGGTCCTCCTACGAGCAGTACTTC; CDR3aa: CASSPPRSSYEQYF
j_gene: TRBJ1-1; abundance: few; d_gene: .; v_gene: TRBV15; CDR3nt: TGTGCCACCGAACAGGACAGAGCTAGCACTGAAGCTTTCTTT; CDR3aa: CATEQDRASTEAFF
j_gene: TRBJ2-1; abundance: .; d_gene: TRBD2; v_gene: TRBV28; CDR3nt: TGTGCCAGCACCTGGACTAGCGGGGGAGTCGATGGTGAGCAGTTCTTC; CDR3aa: CASTWTSGGVDGEQFF
j_gene: TRBJ2-1; abundance: .; d_gene: .; v_gene: TRBV27; CDR3nt: TGTGCCAGCGGATACTTCGGCGACAAGCAGTTCTTC; CDR3aa: CASGYFGDKQFF
j_gene: TRBJ2-7; abundance: .; d_gene: TRBD2; v_gene: TRBV7-9; CDR3nt: TGTGCCAGCAGCTTAGCGCGGCCTAGCGGGAGTTACGAGCAGTACTTC; CDR3aa: CASSLARPSGSYEQYF
j_gene: TRBJ2-5; abundance: .; d_gene: .; v_gene: TRBV28; CDR3nt: TGTGCCAGCAGTTCCCCCTGGGAGGAGGGTCCCCAGTACTTC; CDR3aa: CASSSPWEEGPQYF
j_gene: TRBJ2-3; abundance: .; d_gene: .; v_gene: TRBV21-1; CDR3nt: TGTGCCAGCAGCGGCCCGGGATTATGCACAGATACGCAGTATTTT; CDR3aa: CASSGPGLCTDTQYF
j_gene: TRBJ1-5; abundance: .; d_gene: .; v_gene: TRBV27; CDR3nt: TGTGCCAGCAGTCAGGGTTCCAATCAGCCCCAGCATTTT; CDR3aa: CASSQGSNQPQHF
j_gene: TRBJ1-1; abundance: .; d_gene: .; v_gene: TRBV19; CDR3nt: TGTGCCAGTACCCCCAGGTCAGGGAACACTGAAGCTTTCTTT; CDR3aa: CASTPRSGNTEAFF
j_gene: TRBJ2-3; abundance: .; d_gene: TRBD2; v_gene: TRBV4-3; CDR3nt: TGCGCCAGCAGCCAAGCTGAGCGGGGACTTCCAGATACGCAGTATTTT; CDR3aa: CASSQAERGLPDTQYF
j_gene: TRBJ2-1; abundance: .; d_gene: TRBD2; v_gene: TRBV5-1; CDR3nt: TGCGCCAGCAGCTATGGGACTAGCGGTCCCTCCTACAATGAGCAGTTCTTC; CDR3aa: CASSYGTSGPSYNEQFF
j_gene: TRBJ1-4; abundance: few; d_gene: .; v_gene: TRBV4-3; CDR3nt: TGCGCCAGCAGCCAAGGACAGGTGACAACTAATGAAAAACTGTTTTTT; CDR3aa: CASSQGQVTTNEKLFF
j_gene: TRBJ1-1; abundance: .; d_gene: TRBD1; v_gene: TRBV5-6; CDR3nt: TGTGCCAGCAGCGATGGACAGGCTGAAGCTTTCTTT; CDR3aa: CASSDGQAEAFF
j_gene: TRBJ2-7; abundance: .; d_gene: .; v_gene: TRBV19; CDR3nt: TGTGCCAGTAGTACCCTGGAGGGACTCTCCTACGAGCAGTACTTC; CDR3aa: CASSTLEGLSYEQYF
j_gene: TRBJ2-1; abundance: .; d_gene: .; v_gene: TRBV18; CDR3nt: TGTGCCAGCTCCCCATTTGGAGGAGAGCGGCTACGAGCGAATGAGCAGTTCTTC; CDR3aa: CASSPFGGERLRANEQFF
j_gene: TRBJ2-5; abundance: .; d_gene: TRBD1; v_gene: TRBV5-1; CDR3nt: TGCGCCAGCAGCTGGACAGGGGGCGAAGAGACCCAGTACTTC; CDR3aa: CASSWTGGEETQYF
j_gene: TRBJ2-1; abundance: .; d_gene: .; v_gene: TRBV5-8; CDR3nt: TGTGCCAGCAGCTATCGACTCAATGAGCAGTTCTTC; CDR3aa: CASSYRLNEQFF
j_gene: TRBJ1-4; abundance: .; d_gene: .; v_gene: TRBV19; CDR3nt: TGTGCCAGTAGTATAGCGGTTTCAACTAATGAAAAACTGTTTTTT; CDR3aa: CASSIAVSTNEKLFF
j_gene: TRBJ2-3; abundance: .; d_gene: .; v_gene: TRBV2; CDR3nt: TGTGCCAGCAGGTGGGAGGGAGGGGGGACAGATACGCAGTATTTT; CDR3aa: CASRWEGGGTDTQYF
j_gene: TRBJ2-5; abundance: .; d_gene: .; v_gene: TRBV19; CDR3nt: TGTGCCAGCAGAGATAGCGGCTGGGGAGAGACCCAGTACTTC; CDR3aa: CASRDSGWGETQYF
j_gene: TRBJ1-1; abundance: .; d_gene: .; v_gene: TRBV10-3; CDR3nt: TGTGCCATCAGCCCCAGAAGCAGGGAAGGTACAACTGAAGCTTTCTTT; CDR3aa: CAISPRSREGTTEAFF
j_gene: TRBJ2-1; abundance: once; d_gene: .; v_gene: TRBV11-2; CDR3nt: TGTGCCAGCAGCTTAGACAGGTTGAATGAGCAGTTCTTC; CDR3aa: CASSLDRLNEQFF
j_gene: TRBJ2-3; abundance: .; d_gene: TRBD2; v_gene: TRBV6-5; CDR3nt: TGTGCCAGCAGTTTCTTCGGGACTAGGAGGGGAGATACGCAGTATTTT; CDR3aa: CASSFFGTRRGDTQYF
j_gene: TRBJ2-7; abundance: .; d_gene: .; v_gene: TRBV30; CDR3nt: TGTGCCTGCTCAAGGGGACTCTCCTACGAGCAGTACTTC; CDR3aa: CACSRGLSYEQYF